The sequence of this T cell receptor beta chain was determined in a study of T cell responses to AZD1222 COVID-19 vaccine (dated by TCRdb to the early 2020s). For the study in its entirety: A total of 233 trial participants underwent TCR sequencing, of whom under 220 had received two doses of AZD1222 and approximately 25 had received two doses of the MenACWY control vaccine. Trial participants were enrolled into age subgroups of 18-55, 56-69 and 70-plus years, which contained 148, 28 and 57 TCR-sequenced participants, respectively.

A word on this clone: The specificity of this receptor is unknown. Nothing much larger sits one base from this clone, and base qualities are not available.

Paper-wide results and their limitations: After two AZD1222 doses, spike-specific TCR breadth and depth were significantly higher than at day 0 and than in MenACWY recipients. CD4 TCRs associated with the vaccine covered the entire spike protein, and the dominant responses were in regions 160-218 and 743-854. Epitopes outside the regions mutated in the B.1.351 and B.1.1.7 variants were reportedly recognized by nearly half of the unique spike-specific TCRs. Only 5 to 7 AZD1222 recipients were SARS-CoV-2 seropositive at baseline, limiting conclusions about previously exposed vaccinees. The 56-69-year group was small, and its depth increase did not reach significance, likely because of low power. Participants were mostly white British and included more females than males, and it was suggested by the authors that clonal diversity may have been underestimated. Because no day 14 peak-response samples were available, repertoires were characterized only after the peak T cell response.

The germline V gene (reference sequence) specifies SGHKS as CDR1 and YYEKEE as CDR2. The V end loses 5 bases and the J end loses 4 bases, and a stretch of 12 bases separates them. The CDR3 sequence holds 13 residues, the cysteine and phenylalanine included. Only the CDR3 portion is preserved as DNA: 39 bases, with reading frame beginning at the first base. The CDR3 regions of human TCRbeta chains were subjected to immunosequencing. Per the source publication's procedure: Repertoire TCRs were checked for matches against a reference library of SARS-CoV-2-specific TCRs that had been generated using the MIRA antigen-specificity platform. Breadth meant the fraction of unique TCRs that were SARS-CoV-2-associated, whereas depth meant the fraction of total T cells that were SARS-CoV-2-associated. Using the MIRA data, each spike-specific TCR was mapped to the spike region that the TCR reacts to and placed in a CD4 or CD8 class. Log10-transformed breadth and depth values were compared by one-way ANOVA with Sidak's multiple comparisons tests. TCRdb provides this immuneACCESS table in a form limited to in-frame rearrangements. Some clones are lacking; in checked studies, under half of them reflect an unresolved V gene, and why the rest are absent is not known. The D gene and trimming were derived from the DNA, and the V and J assignments and clone size from that table. Here the sample has 250,000 to 300,000 clones; around 93% occur a single time. 0.55% of the sample comes from the top ten.

According to the study, the label for this sample's time point signals: about 28 days (+/-7) after the second vaccine dose. Because spike-specific TCR depth and breadth did not differ between the two schedules, AZD1222 recipients who got a second dose at roughly 4 weeks were pooled with those who got a second dose at roughly 12 weeks. Vaccinee samples were obtained from the UK trials COV001 and COV002, which included a single-blind randomized controlled phase 2/3 trial of AZD1222 (ChAdOx1 nCoV-19) in healthy adults. For TCRbeta chain sequencing, PBMC samples were collected from trial participants at day 0 and at day 28 after the second dose.

Sequencing used peripheral blood, obtained 28 days after the second AZD1222 dose. This sequence originates from an adult who received the AZD1222 COVID-19 vaccine. Recombination joined TRBV5-5 with TRBJ1-2; the D gene cannot be named for sure. Read as DNA, the sequence is TGTGCCAGCAGTTCGGCCCCCTCCTATGGCTACACCTTC. Its product reads: CASSSAPSYGYTF.